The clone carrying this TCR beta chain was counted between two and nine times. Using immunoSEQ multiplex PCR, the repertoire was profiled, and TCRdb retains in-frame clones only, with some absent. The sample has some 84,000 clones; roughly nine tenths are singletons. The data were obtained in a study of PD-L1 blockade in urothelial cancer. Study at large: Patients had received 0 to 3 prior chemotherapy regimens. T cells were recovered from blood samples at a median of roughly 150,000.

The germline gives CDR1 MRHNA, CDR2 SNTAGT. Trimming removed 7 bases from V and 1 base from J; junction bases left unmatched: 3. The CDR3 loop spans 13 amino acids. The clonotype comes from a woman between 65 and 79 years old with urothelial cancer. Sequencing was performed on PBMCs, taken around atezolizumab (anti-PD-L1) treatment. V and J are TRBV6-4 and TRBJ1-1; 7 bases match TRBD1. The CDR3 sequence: CASKRGPNTEAFF. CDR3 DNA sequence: TGTGCCAGCAAAAGGGGGCCGAACACTGAAGCTTTCTTT.